One sample yielded the 8 T cell receptor beta chains listed below, sequenced in a study of technical replicates of blood from a few donors (dated by TCRdb to the late 2010s). The library was generated by the immunoSEQ multiplex PCR assay. TCRdb holds this immuneACCESS table with in-frame rearrangements only. Some clones are missing; in checked studies, unresolved V genes explain under half, and the rest has no known cause. The sample contains some 70,000 clones, under 98% of them found a single time. Approximately 0.3% of the sample rests with the top ten. The sample comprised T cells isolated from PBMCs. The origin of the receptors is a human donor in good health.

The chain joins TRBV2 to TRBJ2-7; maybe TRBD1 (7 bases). The germline V gene encodes CDR1 SNHLY and CDR2 FYNNEI. The CDR3 covers 14 residues. With 9 bases removed from V and 3 bases from J, the gap between germline ends came to 18 bases. In DNA form, the CDR3 reads TGTGCCAGAAGATCACCAGGGGGACTCTACGAGCAGTACTTC. Translation: CARRSPGGLYEQYF. Complete variable domain (other parts from reference TRBV2 and TRBJ2-7): EPEVTQTPSHQVTQMGQEVILRCVPISNHLYFYWYRQILGQKVEFLVSFYNNEISEKSEIFDDQFSVERPDGSNFTLKIRSTKLEDSAMYFCARRSPGGLYEQYFGPGTRLTVT.

This clone was recorded once. The chain combines TRBV7-9 with TRBJ1-1; 10 bases fit TRBD1. This CDR3 spans 19 amino acids. Germline assignment: CDR1 SEHNR and CDR2 FQNEAQ (reference sequence). The junction had 15 bases not matched to a gene; V was cut back by 4 bases and J by 1 base. The CDR3 DNA follows: TGTGCCAGCAGCTCCTCCCCTGCCGGGACAGGGGCCTGGAACACTGAAGCTTTCTTT. This sequence encodes CASSSSPAGTGAWNTEAFF.

This rearrangement joins TRBV14 to TRBJ2-3, with 11 nucleotides matching TRBD2. There are 16 residues in the CDR3. Germline CDR1 is SGHDN and CDR2 is FVKESK. With V trimmed by 1 base and J by 1 base, 1 base remained unmatched. The CDR3 region has the DNA TGTGCCAGCAGCCAAGGGACTAGCGGGCGCACAGATACGCAGTATTTT. Translated, it gives CASSQGTSGRTDTQYF.

The chain links TRBV12-1 to TRBJ2-5; TRBD2 was called by the table and not checked on the DNA. TRBV12-1 has pseudogene status. The CDR3 contains 16 residues. The CDR3 spells CASSFGASGSRETQYF. The CDR3 DNA reads TGTGCCAGCAGCTTTGGAGCTAGCGGGAGTCGAGAGACCCAGTACTTC.

The chain couples TRBV7-2 to TRBJ2-1; D gene ambiguous. This CDR3 spans 13 amino acids. Germline V gene lookup returns CDR1 SGHTA and CDR2 FQGNSA. The V end lost 3 bases, the J end lost 4 bases, and 7 bases lay between the germline ends. The CDR3 DNA sequence: TGTGCCAGCAGCTTCAACGGGTACAATGAGCAGTTCTTC. Encoded protein: CASSFNGYNEQFF.

This chain joins TRBV10-3 and TRBJ2-7; 7 positions match TRBD1. The CDR3 has 13 residues. CDR1 and CDR2 from the germline V gene are ENHRY and SYGVKD. J was trimmed by 0 bases and V by 7 bases; bases with no gene match: 3. The CDR3 sequence: CAINQGDSYEQYF. The CDR3 DNA sequence: TGTGCCATCAATCAGGGGGACTCCTACGAGCAGTACTTC.

The chain combines TRBV6-1 with TRBJ2-5; the match to TRBD1 covers 8 bases. The V gene's germline CDR1 is MNHNS and CDR2 SASEGT. The CDR3 length is 15 residues. V lost 1 base, J lost 4 bases, and 5 bases stayed unmatched. The CDR3: CASSEVVDRGETQYF. The CDR3 DNA follows: TGTGCCAGCAGTGAAGTAGTAGACAGGGGAGAGACCCAGTACTTC.

CDR3 sequence reads: CASSFLRDTDTEAFF. The CDR3 region has the DNA TGTGCCAGCAGCTTCCTACGGGACACAGACACTGAAGCTTTCTTT. V gene TRBV5-6 combines with J gene TRBJ1-1, with TRBD1 as a possible D gene (6 bases). Trimming pared 2 bases from V and 3 bases from J, leaving 14 bases between. The CDR3 contains 15 residues. Germline assignment: CDR1 SGHDT and CDR2 YYEEEE.